This entry describes one TCR beta chain. Its antigen remains undetermined. Base qualities are missing; no much larger clone stands one base away. The sample is drawn from a study of chemoradiotherapy in HPV16-positive cancers (dated by TCRdb to 2021 to 2024). Study-level background: Functional T-cell assays on cells from two HPV16-positive patients defined candidate HPV-specific T-cell clones and common TCR motifs. Whether T-cell immunity against the HPV oncoproteins E6 and E7 changes during chemoradiotherapy and whether survival is affected by this immunity were examined in the study. TCR repertoires from some 90 patients with HPV-related cancers were then used to track the candidate HPV-specific TCRs and motifs.

What the study reported, not specific to this receptor: Improved recurrence-free survival in HPV16-positive patients was associated with expansion of HPV-responsive T cells during chemoradiotherapy. Expansion of candidate HPV-specific clones and E7-related TCR motifs was observed in the tumor microenvironment during treatment, whereas no such expansion was observed for non-HPV-specific T cells. The survival association was reported for HPV16-positive patients, and the functional definition of HPV-specific T cells was derived from only two HPV16-positive patients.

Repertoires were sampled repeatedly over the course of chemoradiotherapy, so clonal expansion could be followed in the tumor microenvironment. From the cysteine through the phenylalanine, the CDR3 covers 15 amino acids. The retained sequence is limited to the CDR3, 45 bases, with the frame set at the first base. The germline V gene specifies SGHTA as CDR1 and FQGTGA as CDR2. The junction shows trimming of 5 bases on V and 0 bases on J, and the gene matches do not reach 3 bases of it. Receptor amplification or capture employed the immunoSEQ multiplex PCR assay. TCRdb stores this immuneACCESS table with in-frame sequences only. Part of the clones is absent; in the studies checked, under half of the shortfall reflects unresolved V genes, and no reason is known for the rest. The sample table records more than 20,000 clones; roughly 87% of these occur just once. The ten largest clonotypes hold around 5% of the sample.

Sequenced here: blood, sampled from a patient who underwent chemoradiotherapy. The sequence is built from TRBV7-3 and TRBJ2-3, and 9 junctional nucleotides match TRBD2. This TCR was sampled from a human donor with HPV-associated anogenital cancer. CDR3 loop: CASSRTSGSTDTQYF. The nucleotides are TGTGCCAGCAGCCGAACTAGCGGGAGCACAGATACGCAGTATTTT. The full variable domain, completed from the reference TRBV7-3 and TRBJ2-3 proteins outside the CDR3, reads GAGVSQTPSNKVTEKGKYVELRCDPISGHTALYWYRQSLGQGPEFLIYFQGTGAADDSGLPNDRFFAVRPEGSVSTLKIQRTERGDSAVYLCASSRTSGSTDTQYFGPGTRLTVL.